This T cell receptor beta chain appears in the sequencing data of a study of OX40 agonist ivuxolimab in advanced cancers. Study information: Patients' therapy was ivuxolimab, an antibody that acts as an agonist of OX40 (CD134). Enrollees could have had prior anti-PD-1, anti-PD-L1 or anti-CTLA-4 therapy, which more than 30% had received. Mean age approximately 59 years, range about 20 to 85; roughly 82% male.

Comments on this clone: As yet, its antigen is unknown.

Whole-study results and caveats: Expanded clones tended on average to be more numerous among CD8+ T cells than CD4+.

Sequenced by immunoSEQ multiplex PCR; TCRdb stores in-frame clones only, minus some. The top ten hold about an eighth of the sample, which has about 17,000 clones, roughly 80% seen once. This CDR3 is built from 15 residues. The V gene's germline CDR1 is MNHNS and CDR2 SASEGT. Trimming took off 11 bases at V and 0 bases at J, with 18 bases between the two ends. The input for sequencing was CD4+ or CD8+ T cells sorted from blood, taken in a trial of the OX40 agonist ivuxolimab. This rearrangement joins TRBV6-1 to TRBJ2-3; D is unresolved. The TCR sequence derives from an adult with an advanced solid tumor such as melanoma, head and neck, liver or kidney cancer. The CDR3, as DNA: TGTGCCTCAGCAGACCGGGCAATTAGCACAGATACGCAGTATTTT. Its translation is CASADRAISTDTQYF.